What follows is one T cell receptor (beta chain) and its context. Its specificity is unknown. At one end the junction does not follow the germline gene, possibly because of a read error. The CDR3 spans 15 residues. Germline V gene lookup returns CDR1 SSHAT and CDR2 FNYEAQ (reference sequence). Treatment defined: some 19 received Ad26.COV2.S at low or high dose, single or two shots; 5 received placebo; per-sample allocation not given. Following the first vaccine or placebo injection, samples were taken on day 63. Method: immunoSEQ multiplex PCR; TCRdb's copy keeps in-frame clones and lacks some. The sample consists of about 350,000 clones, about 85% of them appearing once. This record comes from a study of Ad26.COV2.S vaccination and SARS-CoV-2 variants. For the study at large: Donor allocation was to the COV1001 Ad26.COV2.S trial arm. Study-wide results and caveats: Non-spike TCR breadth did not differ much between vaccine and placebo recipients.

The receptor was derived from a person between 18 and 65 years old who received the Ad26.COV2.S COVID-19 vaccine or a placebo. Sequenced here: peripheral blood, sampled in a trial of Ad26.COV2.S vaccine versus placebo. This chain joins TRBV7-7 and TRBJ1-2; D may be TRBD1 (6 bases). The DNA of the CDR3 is TGTGCTAGCAGCTCCCGGGACATAGAGAACTATGGCTACACCTTC. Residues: CASSSRDIENYGYTF.